The 32 T cell receptor beta chains below were found in one sample sequenced in a study of technical replicates of blood from a few donors. Assay used: immunoSEQ multiplex PCR; TCRdb lists only in-frame clones, some missing. The sample holds approximately 79,000 clones, 96% seen once. Input material: T cells isolated from PBMCs. The origin of the receptors is a human donor in good health.

The genes are TRBV4-1 and TRBJ2-3; 9 nucleotides match TRBD2. The CDR3 covers 16 residues. Looked up from germline, CDR1 is MGHRA and CDR2 is YSYEKL. V lost 3 bases to trimming and J lost 5 bases; unmatched junction nucleotides: 9. The CDR3 DNA is TGCGCCAGCAGCCAGCCATTAGCGGGAGCAGGAGATACGCAGTATTTT. Translated, it gives CASSQPLAGAGDTQYF.

V usage is TRBV9 and J usage is TRBJ2-7, with 8 bases lining up with TRBD2. Germline V gene sequence: CDR1 SGDLS, CDR2 YYNGEE. V was pared by 4 bases and J by 4 bases, with 10 bases of the junction left unmatched. The CDR3 is made up of 15 amino acids. CDR3 sequence reads: CASSTGLAGSYEQYF. The CDR3 nucleotides read TGTGCCAGCAGCACCGGACTAGCAGGATCTTACGAGCAGTACTTC.

The J gene is TRBJ2-3, the V gene TRBV7-3; D remains unclear. Looked up from germline, CDR1 is SGHTA and CDR2 is FQGTGA. Deletions cut 2 bases from V and 0 bases from J, with 12 bases between. The CDR3 is made up of 16 amino acids. The CDR3 protein is CASSLYGGASTDTQYF. CDR3 nucleotide sequence: TGTGCCAGCAGCTTATACGGCGGAGCTAGCACAGATACGCAGTATTTT.

The chain carries TRBV27 and TRBJ1-5; D may be TRBD1 (5 bases). Germline lookup yields CDR1 MNHEY and CDR2 SMNVEV (reference sequence). Trimming removed 6 bases at V and 7 bases at J, with 19 bases between. This CDR3 spans 15 amino acids. CDR3 loop: CASSPPGRVGQPQHF. DNA of the CDR3: TGTGCCAGCAGCCCCCCAGGGAGGGTTGGACAGCCCCAGCATTTT.

V is TRBV27 and J is TRBJ1-1; the D gene is possibly TRBD1 (5 bases). CDR1 and CDR2 from the germline V gene are MNHEY and SMNVEV (reference sequence). V was trimmed by 1 base and J by 5 bases, leaving 14 bases between them. The CDR3 has 15 amino acids. CDR3 protein: CASSLFPRAGTEAFF. As DNA, the CDR3 is TGTGCCAGCAGTTTATTCCCCAGGGCGGGGACTGAAGCTTTCTTT.

The gene calls are TRBV7-3 and TRBJ2-5; 7 positions match TRBD2. The CDR3 sequence is 14 residues long. Unmatched junction bases numbered 7, after V lost 4 bases and J lost 5 bases. The germline gives CDR1 SGHTA, CDR2 FQGTGA. The CDR3: CASSSTGGSETQYF. In nucleotides, the CDR3 is TGTGCCAGCAGCTCAACCGGCGGGAGTGAGACCCAGTACTTC.

The V and J genes are TRBV7-9 and TRBJ2-7; 10 bases fit TRBD2. The CDR3 is 15 residues long. V was pared by 1 base and J by 2 bases, with 2 bases of the junction left unmatched. CDR1 is SEHNR, CDR2 FQNEAQ, per germline (reference sequence). Written as DNA, the CDR3 is TGTGCCAGCAGCTTAGGGCTAGCGGGGGCCTACGAGCAGTACTTC. This encodes CASSLGLAGAYEQYF.

The chain carries TRBV5-1 and TRBJ2-3; 9 positions match TRBD2. Per the germline V gene, CDR1 is SGHRS and CDR2 is YFSETQ. There are 14 residues in the CDR3. The junction had 1 base not matched to a gene; V was cut back by 3 bases and J by 2 bases. The CDR3 loop reads CASSSSGDTDTQYF. CDR3 in DNA: TGCGCCAGCAGCTCTAGCGGGGACACAGATACGCAGTATTTT.

The chain uses TRBV6-1 and TRBJ1-3; D gene ambiguous. The V end was cut by 3 bases, the J end by 0 bases, with 12 bases between. The germline V gene has CDR1 MNHNS and CDR2 SASEGT. The CDR3 length is 16 residues. CDR3 in DNA: TGTGCCAGCAGTGACGAGGCAGCCAACTCTGGAAACACCATATATTTT. It encodes CASSDEAANSGNTIYF.

The genes are TRBV6-6 and TRBJ1-3; D gene uncertain. CDR1 and CDR2 from the germline V gene are MNHNY and SVGAGI (reference sequence). This CDR3 region has 16 residues. Trimming shortened V by 2 bases and J by 0 bases, and 11 bases separated the two germline ends. CDR3 sequence reads: CASSYRNRDSGNTIYF. DNA for the CDR3: TGTGCCAGCAGTTACCGAAACAGAGACTCTGGAAACACCATATATTTT.

This CDR3 reads CASRDRRTGELFF. In DNA form, the CDR3 reads TGCGCCAGCAGAGACAGACGTACCGGGGAGCTGTTTTTT. This sequence joins TRBV10-2 and TRBJ2-2, with D possibly being TRBD1 (5 bases). The V gene's germline CDR1 is WSHSY and CDR2 SAAADI. V lost 6 bases to trimming and J lost 5 bases, with 10 bases between them. The CDR3 sequence is 13 residues long.

This clone was counted once. This rearrangement joins TRBV11-2 to TRBJ2-7; D gene uncertain. This CDR3 comprises 15 residues. V shed 7 bases and J shed 0 bases, with 16 bases lying between them. Germline V gene data show CDR1 as SGHAT and CDR2 as FQNNGV. This CDR3 is CASTPLTVSSYEQYF. CDR3 nucleotides: TGTGCCAGCACCCCTCTCACAGTGAGCTCCTACGAGCAGTACTTC.

The chain joins TRBV23-1 to TRBJ2-1, with D possibly TRBD2 on 5 matching bases. TRBV23-1 is assigned to the ORF class and has an uncertain function. CDR3 length equals 15 residues. The germline V and J ends were trimmed by 8 bases and 4 bases, with 18 bases remaining between them. The CDR3 here is CASWLLDGKYNEQFF. In DNA form, the CDR3 reads TGCGCCAGCTGGTTACTAGACGGTAAATACAATGAGCAGTTCTTC.

This chain links TRBV5-1 with TRBJ1-2; D call uncertain. CDR3 length: 15 residues. Germline assignment: CDR1 SGHRS and CDR2 YFSETQ. V was shortened by 0 bases and J by 4 bases, with 13 bases between the two germline ends. Here the CDR3 DNA reads TGCGCCAGCAGCTTGGCCAAGGAGGGAGGCTATGGCTACACCTTC. Amino acid sequence: CASSLAKEGGYGYTF.

The chain is built from TRBV29-1 and TRBJ1-2; possible D gene TRBD1, 5 bases. The CDR3 covers 14 residues. Germline V gene sequence: CDR1 SQVTM, CDR2 ANQGSEA. The V gene lost 0 bases and the J gene lost 3 bases, with 11 bases spanning the gap. CDR3 in amino acids: CSVEDRRRDYGYTF. CDR3 in DNA: TGCAGCGTTGAAGACCGGCGCAGGGACTATGGCTACACCTTC. Combining the CDR3 with reference TRBV29-1 and TRBJ1-2 gives the whole variable domain SAVISQKPSRDICQRGTSLTIQCQVDSQVTMMFWYRQQPGQSLTLIATANQGSEATYESGFVIDKFPISRPNLTFSTLTVSNMSPEDSSIYLCSVEDRRRDYGYTFGSGTRLTVV.

This sequence joins TRBV6-5 and TRBJ1-1; weak D call: TRBD1 (5 bases). Germline values: CDR1 MNHEY, CDR2 SVGAGI. The CDR3 is made up of 15 amino acids. V lost 2 bases, J lost 0 bases, and 10 bases lay in between. CDR3 loop: CASSYARGLNTEAFF. The CDR3 DNA is TGTGCCAGCAGTTACGCGCGGGGGTTGAACACTGAAGCTTTCTTT.

V is TRBV19 and J is TRBJ1-1, with a tentative D call TRBD1 (5 bases). Germline CDR1 LNHDA, CDR2 SQIVND (reference sequence). CDR3 length equals 11 residues. The germline V and J ends were trimmed by 5 bases and 5 bases, with 6 bases remaining between them. The CDR3 nucleotides are TGTGCCAGTAGTCGGGGGACTGAAGCTTTCTTT. It codes for CASSRGTEAFF.

V and J are TRBV29-1 and TRBJ2-2; 9 nucleotides align to TRBD2. This CDR3 contains 14 residues. In germline, CDR1 is SQVTM, CDR2 ANQGSEA. V was pared by 7 bases and J by 1 base, with 4 bases of the junction left unmatched. This CDR3 is CSARAGGNTGELFF. DNA of the CDR3: TGCAGCGCCCGAGCGGGAGGGAACACCGGGGAGCTGTTTTTT.

This sequence joins TRBV11-2 and TRBJ1-5; 9 positions match TRBD1. The V segment lost 5 bases and the J segment 3 bases; nucleotides outside the gene matches: 5. Germline V gene sequence: CDR1 SGHAT, CDR2 FQNNGV. This CDR3 comprises 15 residues. The CDR3: CASSPGTGPNQPQHF. The CDR3 DNA reads as TGTGCCAGCAGCCCTGGGACAGGGCCCAATCAGCCCCAGCATTTT.

The V and J genes are TRBV5-1 and TRBJ1-1, with D unclear. Per germline, CDR1 SGHRS and CDR2 YFSETQ. The CDR3 is 13 residues long. V dropped 5 bases and J dropped 5 bases, with 13 bases sitting between them. The DNA of the CDR3 is TGCGCCAGCAGTTATACGTCGGGAACTGAAGCTTTCTTT. It yields the protein CASSYTSGTEAFF. The full variable domain, in which reference TRBV5-1 and TRBJ1-1 provide the parts outside the CDR3, is KAGVTQTPRYLIKTRGQQVTLSCSPISGHRSVSWYQQTPGQGLQFLFEYFSETQRNKGNFPGRFSGRQFSNSRSEMNVSTLELGDSALYLCASSYTSGTEAFFGQGTRLTVV.

In this sample, this clone turned up once. V gene TRBV5-1 combines with J gene TRBJ2-3; 7 bases align to TRBD2. The germline gives CDR1 SGHRS, CDR2 YFSETQ. The trim removed 0 bases at V and 7 bases at J, leaving 23 bases unmatched. This CDR3 is 20 amino acids long. In DNA, the CDR3 is TGCGCCAGCAGCTTGGAAGGGGCGCGGGAGTCCCCCCTGGGCGTATATACGCAGTATTTT. Its translation: CASSLEGARESPLGVYTQYF.

The rearrangement joins TRBV9 to TRBJ2-7; 7 bases align to TRBD2. The CDR3 spans 15 residues. Looked up from germline, CDR1 is SGDLS and CDR2 is YYNGEE. V lost 4 bases and J lost 0; bases outside the gene matches: 7. CDR3 in amino acids: CASSLQAGSSYEQYF. CDR3 bases: TGTGCCAGCAGCTTACAAGCGGGATCCTCCTACGAGCAGTACTTC.

This chain connects TRBV5-6 to TRBJ1-2, with D perhaps TRBD1 (6 bases). V was trimmed by 6 bases and J by 7 bases, leaving 22 bases between them. The CDR3 is 15 residues long. Germline CDR1 SGHDT, CDR2 YYEEEE. CDR3: CASTPRGAGLFGYTF. Here the CDR3 DNA reads TGTGCCAGCACCCCCCGGGGGGCTGGGCTTTTTGGCTACACCTTC.

The gene calls are TRBV19 and TRBJ1-2, with a tentative D call TRBD1 (6 bases). V was clipped by 1 base and J by 3 bases, with 12 bases between them. The germline V gene has CDR1 LNHDA and CDR2 SQIVND (reference sequence). CDR3 size: 15 residues. The CDR3 DNA follows: TGTGCCAGTAGTATAGCATTTGAGGGGGACTATGGCTACACCTTC. Residues: CASSIAFEGDYGYTF. Complete variable domain (other parts from reference TRBV19 and TRBJ1-2): DGGITQSPKYLFRKEGQNVTLSCEQNLNHDAMYWYRQDPGQGLRLIYYSQIVNDFQKGDIAEGYSVSREKKESFPLTVTSAQKNPTAFYLCASSIAFEGDYGYTFGSGTRLTVV.

V usage is TRBV11-2 and J usage is TRBJ2-1, with 9 bases that match TRBD2. The V gene end was trimmed by 1 base and the J gene end by 2 bases; junction bases not matched to a gene: 3. CDR1 SGHAT and CDR2 FQNNGV come from the germline V gene. This CDR3 has 16 residues. The CDR3 spells CASSLGGGRAYNEQFF. The DNA for the CDR3 is TGTGCCAGCAGCTTAGGCGGCGGGAGGGCCTACAATGAGCAGTTCTTC.

The V call is TRBV11-2, the J call TRBJ2-7; D uncertain. CDR1 is SGHAT and CDR2 is FQNNGV in the germline V gene. CDR3 length: 13 amino acids. V gave up 5 bases and J gave up 1 base, with 9 bases separating them. The CDR3 DNA sequence: TGTGCCAGCAGCCTAGGGCCATCCTACGAGCAGTACTTC. This sequence encodes CASSLGPSYEQYF.

The rearrangement uses TRBV6-1 and TRBJ1-5, with TRBD1 identical over 9 bases. The CDR3 runs 15 residues. With 2 bases clipped from V and 4 bases from J, the junction kept 3 bases outside the gene matches. The germline V gene has CDR1 MNHNS and CDR2 SASEGT. CDR3 residues: CASSEIDRGNQPQHF. CDR3 bases: TGTGCCAGCAGTGAAATCGACAGGGGGAATCAGCCCCAGCATTTT.

The V and J genes are TRBV9 and TRBJ1-1; 8 nucleotides match TRBD1. V trimming: 3 bases; J trimming: 5 bases; junction bases outside the gene matches: 9. Germline V gives CDR1 SGDLS, CDR2 YYNGEE. This CDR3 has 15 residues. The chain's CDR3 is CASSAPDRESTEAFF. CDR3 nucleotides: TGTGCCAGCAGCGCTCCGGACAGGGAGAGTACTGAAGCTTTCTTT.

This chain joins TRBV11-3 and TRBJ2-1; D is unresolved. The CDR3 runs 12 residues. Germline V gives CDR1 SGHNT, CDR2 YENEEA. V was pared by 4 bases and J by 4 bases, with 5 bases between. Here the CDR3 reads CASSSLYNEQFF. In DNA form, the CDR3 reads TGTGCCAGCAGCTCCCTTTACAATGAGCAGTTCTTC.

The chain employs TRBV5-1 and TRBJ2-6; 10 bases are shared with TRBD1. Germline lookup yields CDR1 SGHRS and CDR2 YFSETQ. V was clipped by 5 bases and J by 1 base; unmatched bases: 9. This CDR3 has 18 amino acids. Here the CDR3 DNA reads TGCGCCAGCAGGCCGGGGGACAGGGGTCCTTCTGGGGCCAACGTCCTGACTTTC. It encodes CASRPGDRGPSGANVLTF.

The V call is TRBV19, the J call TRBJ1-5; TRBD1 matches at 7 bases. Trimming took 3 bases from V and 2 from J; bases not matched to a gene: 4. This CDR3 has 15 amino acids. Germline V gene sequence: CDR1 LNHDA, CDR2 SQIVND (reference sequence). This CDR3 is CASSIGQVGNQPQHF. CDR3 bases: TGTGCCAGTAGTATTGGACAGGTAGGCAATCAGCCCCAGCATTTT.

V is TRBV6-1 and J is TRBJ1-4, with 10 bases identical to TRBD1. The germline CDR1 and CDR2 sequences are MNHNS and SASEGT. The CDR3 covers 12 residues. V trimming: 8 bases; J trimming: 7 bases; junction bases outside the gene matches: 1. This CDR3 is CASGTGVEKLFF. The CDR3 region has the DNA TGTGCCAGCGGGACAGGGGTTGAAAAACTGTTTTTT.